This TCR beta chain was recorded in a study of cytomegalovirus exposure and HLA in healthy donors. Overall study context: Early released data comprised 80 million to 100 million unique TCRs from HLA-typed donors. Study-wide results and limits: An analysis done earlier found most TCR beta V segments productive about 87% or about 30% of the time. Whilst most TCR sequences proved rare, a subset of public TCRs occurred across many donors. The study reported that TCR beta sequences accurately predicted HLA-A and HLA-B alleles in most subjects.

Primers included in the PCR were 60 Vbeta and 13 Jbeta primers. Libraries were prepared by immunoSEQ multiplex PCR; TCRdb keeps only in-frame clonotypes and omits some of them. The repertoire includes 150,000 to 200,000 clones, around 84% of them detected once, and 7% to 9.5% sits in the top ten. CDR1 is SGHTA, CDR2 FQGNSA, per germline. Trimming shortened V by 5 bases and J by 3 bases, and 16 bases separated the two germline ends. The CDR3 has 16 residues. As to this clone: Antigen: not known.

The receptor's source is a male donor in good health and CMV-seropositive. This sequence joins TRBV7-2 and TRBJ1-4; D perhaps matches TRBD1 (5 bases). Material for sequencing was PBMCs. The CDR3 is CASSQPRGQANEKLFF. The CDR3 nucleotides are TGTGCCAGCAGCCAACCCAGAGGACAAGCTAATGAAAAACTGTTTTTT.